This T cell receptor beta chain appears in the sequencing data of a study of early T cells in non-severe SARS-CoV-2 infection. Ten or more counts support this clonotype. Each CDR3 protein is one row after TCRdb ran MiXCR on the 5' RACE reads. The sample includes tens of thousands of distinct CDR3 sequences, less than 9.5% of them seen just once. The CDR3 contains 16 residues. Germline V gene data show CDR1 as MNHEY and CDR2 as SVGEGT. The V and J ends lost 7 bases and 5 bases respectively, with 21 bases between them. This chain links TRBV6-2 or TRBV6-3 with TRBJ2-1; D might be TRBD1 or TRBD2, each matching 5 bases. The sequencing used whole blood, collected at baseline. The clonotype comes from an adult who was a healthcare worker with PCR-confirmed SARS-CoV-2 infection or an uninfected control (not recorded which). CDR3 DNA sequence: TGTGCCAGCACCCAACGAGGGATGGGGCAGAACAATGAGCAGTTCTTC. It codes for CASTQRGMGQNNEQFF.